The 25 T cell receptor beta chains below all came from one sample that was sequenced in a study of T cells after posttransplantation cyclophosphamide. The method was immunoSEQ multiplex PCR; TCRdb's version includes in-frame clones alone and lacks a portion of them. The table shows more than 12,000 clones, with roughly 71% occurring only once. Sequencing used memory CD4+ T cells sorted from PBMCs. These receptors came from a man between 50 and 59 years old.

The chain links TRBV5-1 to TRBJ2-5, with 7 nucleotides matching TRBD2. Germline trimming cut 4 bases from V and 2 bases from J; bases unmatched to any gene: 5. The CDR3 is made up of 14 amino acids. CDR1 SGHRS and CDR2 YFSETQ come from the germline V gene. This CDR3 is CASSGGLKQETQYF. For the CDR3, the DNA is TGCGCCAGCAGCGGGGGACTAAAACAAGAGACCCAGTACTTC.

The V and J genes are TRBV5-1 and TRBJ1-1; maybe TRBD1 (5 bases). The CDR3 covers 13 residues. From germline, CDR1 is SGHRS and CDR2 YFSETQ. Trimming cost V 4 bases and J 8 bases, with 15 bases left between them. In DNA form, the CDR3 reads TGCGCCAGCAGCCCGGAGGGACTCTCCGAAGCTTTCTTT. Amino acid sequence: CASSPEGLSEAFF.

The chain recombines TRBV6-6 with TRBJ2-1; D is ambiguous. The CDR3 contains 12 residues. Germline V gene sequence: CDR1 MNHNY, CDR2 SVGAGI (reference sequence). V lost 4 bases and J 4 bases, leaving 5 bases between the germline ends. The CDR3 bases are TGTGCCAGCAGTTCTCAGTACAATGAGCAGTTCTTC. Translated, it gives CASSSQYNEQFF.

The CDR3 spells CASWRRGRIDYGYTF. In nucleotides, the CDR3 is TGTGCCAGCTGGCGAAGGGGGCGTATAGACTATGGCTACACCTTC. V usage is TRBV2 and J usage is TRBJ1-2; the match to TRBD1 covers 7 bases. J was trimmed by 3 bases and V by 8 bases; bases with no gene match: 12. The CDR3 extends over 15 amino acids. The germline V gene has CDR1 SNHLY and CDR2 FYNNEI.

The chain has TRBV28 and TRBJ1-2; 7 bases map to TRBD1. The germline V gene has CDR1 MDHEN and CDR2 SYDVKM. The V segment lost 7 bases and the J segment 5 bases; nucleotides outside the gene matches: 7. This CDR3 comprises 13 residues. CDR3 sequence (DNA): TGTGCCAGCAACCTATCACAGGGGTATGGCTACACCTTC. Its protein is CASNLSQGYGYTF.

The chain couples TRBV29-1 to TRBJ1-1; D call uncertain. Germline V lookup: CDR1 SQVTM, CDR2 ANQGSEA. Trimming removed 7 bases at V and 3 bases at J, with 12 bases between. The CDR3 contains 12 residues. This chain's CDR3 is CSGWERYTEAFF. The CDR3 DNA reads TGCAGCGGCTGGGAGAGGTACACTGAAGCTTTCTTT.

The chain has TRBV19 and TRBJ2-7; 11 bases align to TRBD1. CDR1 is LNHDA, CDR2 SQIVND, per germline (reference sequence). The J segment lost 9 bases and the V segment lost 5 bases, leaving 9 bases of the junction unmatched. The CDR3 is 14 amino acids. The CDR3 loop is CASSPWDRGFGQYF. The CDR3 DNA follows: TGTGCCAGTAGTCCCTGGGACAGGGGGTTCGGGCAGTACTTC. Complete variable domain (other parts from reference TRBV19 and TRBJ2-7): DGGITQSPKYLFRKEGQNVTLSCEQNLNHDAMYWYRQDPGQGLRLIYYSQIVNDFQKGDIAEGYSVSREKKESFPLTVTSAQKNPTAFYLCASSPWDRGFGQYFGPGTRLTVT.

This chain links TRBV6-1 with TRBJ2-1; D may be TRBD2 (6 bases). The germline V and J ends were trimmed by 0 bases and 6 bases, with 9 bases remaining between them. From germline, CDR1 is MNHNS and CDR2 SASEGT. The CDR3 has 14 amino acids. As DNA, the CDR3 is TGTGCCAGCAGTGAAGCTGGGAGGCCCAATGAGCAGTTCTTC. Residues: CASSEAGRPNEQFF.

V usage is TRBV10-3 and J usage is TRBJ2-7; D is undetermined. Germline CDR1 and CDR2: ENHRY and SYGVKD. The V end was cut by 5 bases, the J end by 6 bases, with 17 bases between. The CDR3 has 14 amino acids. The DNA of the CDR3 is TGTGCCATCAGTCTTTTTCGTGAGGCTGGCGAGCAGTACTTC. It codes for CAISLFREAGEQYF.

As regards this clone: The same CDR3 can be traced to other DNA sequences in this sample. The rearrangement links TRBV5-4 to TRBJ2-7, with D unresolved. The CDR3 sequence is 13 residues long. CDR1 SGHNT and CDR2 YYREEE come from the germline V gene (reference sequence). Trimming cost V 2 bases and J 0 bases, with 6 bases left between them. The CDR3 protein is CASSFSRSYEQYF. For the CDR3, the DNA is TGTGCCAGCAGCTTCTCCCGCTCCTACGAGCAGTACTTC.

V gene TRBV7-2 combines with J gene TRBJ2-7, with D perhaps TRBD1 (6 bases). This CDR3 is 13 amino acids long. The V end was cut by 5 bases, the J end by 5 bases, with 13 bases between. CDR1 is SGHTA, CDR2 FQGNSA, per germline. The CDR3 loop is CASSPQGLDEQYF. The CDR3 DNA follows: TGTGCCAGCAGCCCACAGGGTCTCGACGAGCAGTACTTC.

The rearrangement links TRBV5-1 to TRBJ2-1; 7 bases fit TRBD2. Trimming took 6 bases from V and 4 from J; bases not matched to a gene: 13. Germline CDR1 and CDR2: SGHRS and YFSETQ. The CDR3 is 16 amino acids. CDR3 in DNA: TGCGCCAGCAATCCCCGAGGTGGCGGGAGTTACAATGAGCAGTTCTTC. Its translation is CASNPRGGGSYNEQFF.

J is TRBJ2-5 and V is TRBV28; 7 bases align to TRBD1. V shed 8 bases and J 4 bases; nucleotides not matched to a gene: 10. The CDR3 loop spans 14 amino acids. The germline gives CDR1 MDHEN, CDR2 SYDVKM. CDR3 in DNA: TGTGCCAGCGGTAGGACAGGTACGCCAGAGACCCAGTACTTC. As protein: CASGRTGTPETQYF. Looking up the rest from reference TRBV28 and TRBJ2-5 gives the full variable domain: DVKVTQSSRYLVKRTGEKVFLECVQDMDHENMFWYRQDPGLGLRLIYFSYDVKMKEKGDIPEGYSVSREKKERFSLILESASTNQTSMYLCASGRTGTPETQYFGPGTRLLVL.

V is TRBV27 and J is TRBJ2-7; TRBD2 matches 8 bases. V was clipped by 8 bases and J by 0 bases; unmatched bases: 21. The CDR3 sequence is 19 residues long. Germline CDR1 and CDR2: MNHEY and SMNVEV (reference sequence). CDR3 in amino acids: CASSRSGRGGPSFSYEQYF. CDR3 coding DNA: TGTGCCAGCTCCCGATCCGGGAGGGGAGGCCCCAGTTTCTCCTACGAGCAGTACTTC.

This rearrangement joins TRBV18 to TRBJ1-2, with D hard to call. Trimming removed 2 bases from V and 4 bases from J, with 8 bases in between. The germline V gene encodes CDR1 KGHSH and CDR2 LQKENI. The CDR3 consists of 13 residues. CDR3 sequence reads: CASSPNSGYGYTF. In DNA, the CDR3 is TGTGCCAGCTCACCAAACAGTGGCTATGGCTACACCTTC.

V is TRBV11-3 and J is TRBJ2-7, with D perhaps TRBD1 (7 bases). This CDR3 comprises 15 residues. Trimming pared 0 bases from V and 5 bases from J, leaving 14 bases between. CDR1 is SGHNT, CDR2 YENEEA, per germline. The CDR3 coding sequence is TGTGCCAGCAGCTTAGAGGAGGGACAGACCCACGAGCAGTACTTC. The encoded protein is CASSLEEGQTHEQYF. The full variable domain, its missing parts supplied by reference TRBV11-3 and TRBJ2-7, is EAGVVQSPRYKIIEKKQPVAFWCNPISGHNTLYWYLQNLGQGPELLIRYENEEAVDDSQLPKDRFSAERLKGVDSTLKIQPAELGDSAVYLCASSLEEGQTHEQYFGPGTRLTVT.

V usage is TRBV4-1 and J usage is TRBJ1-1; 11 bases are shared with TRBD1. Per the germline V gene, CDR1 is MGHRA and CDR2 is YSYEKL. This CDR3 contains 15 residues. V dropped 3 bases and J dropped 4; count of bases not matched to a gene: 4. The CDR3 DNA reads as TGCGCCAGCAGCCATCCGGGACAGGGGGTCACTGAAGCTTTCTTT. Translated, it gives CASSHPGQGVTEAFF.

This clone was counted a few times. The V call is TRBV21-1, the J call TRBJ1-5. TRBV21-1 is a pseudogene segment. The CDR3 sequence is 15 residues long. The CDR3 loop reads CASSKFNGEIRPQHF. DNA of the CDR3: TGTGCCAGCAGCAAATTTAATGGTGAGATCCGGCCCCAGCATTTT.

This clone was seen only a few times. The gene calls are TRBV4-3 and TRBJ2-3; D may be TRBD2 (6 bases). The CDR3 consists of 16 residues. The germline gives CDR1 LGHNA, CDR2 YSLEER. With 1 base removed from V and 2 bases from J, the gap between germline ends came to 13 bases. CDR3 nucleotides: TGCGCCAGCAGCCAAGGGGGCGGGGAGCTCACAGATACGCAGTATTTT. It codes for CASSQGGGELTDTQYF.

The chain couples TRBV30 to TRBJ1-6; tentatively, D is TRBD1 (5 bases). The CDR3 runs to 14 residues. The V gene's germline CDR1 is GTSNPN and CDR2 SVGIG (reference sequence). Deletions cut 0 bases from V and 9 bases from J, with 12 bases between. CDR3 DNA: TGTGCCTGGAGTGTACCCGGGACTCTTTCACCCCTCCACTTT. Protein product: CAWSVPGTLSPLHF.

This clone has a handful of counts. The chain combines TRBV18 with TRBJ1-2; TRBD1 matches 8 bases. The length of the CDR3 is 15 residues. The V and J ends lost 2 bases and 12 bases, in that order; junction bases with no gene match: 14. Per germline, CDR1 KGHSH and CDR2 LQKENI. In DNA form, the CDR3 reads TGTGCCAGCTCACCAAACCGACAGGGGCCGGGCAGGAACACCTTC. This sequence encodes CASSPNRQGPGRNTF. Based on the CDR3 plus reference TRBV18 and TRBJ1-2, the full variable domain is NAGVMQNPRHLVRRRGQEARLRCSPMKGHSHVYWYRQLPEEGLKFMVYLQKENIIDESGMPKERFSAEFPKEGPSILRIQQVVRGDSAAYFCASSPNRQGPGRNTFGSGTRLTVV.

The chain couples TRBV5-4 to TRBJ2-7, with D possibly matching TRBD1 (5 bases). V shed 4 bases and J shed 3 bases, with 8 bases lying between them. Germline CDR1 is SGHNT and CDR2 is YYREEE (reference sequence). This CDR3 spans 12 amino acids. In nucleotides, the CDR3 is TGTGCCAGCAGCCGAGACAGCTACGAGCAGTACTTC. It translates to CASSRDSYEQYF.

The chain uses TRBV2 and TRBJ2-2, with 8 bases fitting TRBD1. Germline V lookup: CDR1 SNHLY, CDR2 FYNNEI. The CDR3 totals 14 residues. V lost 10 bases and J lost 4; bases outside the gene matches: 8. The CDR3: CATHGTGLTGELFF. DNA for the CDR3: TGTGCCACCCACGGGACAGGACTCACCGGGGAGCTGTTTTTT. The full variable domain, completed using reference TRBV2 and TRBJ2-2, is EPEVTQTPSHQVTQMGQEVILRCVPISNHLYFYWYRQILGQKVEFLVSFYNNEISEKSEIFDDQFSVERPDGSNFTLKIRSTKLEDSAMYFCATHGTGLTGELFFGEGSRLTVL.

The J gene is TRBJ2-3, the V gene TRBV30; a weak D match, TRBD1 (6 bases). This CDR3 spans 13 amino acids. V lost 3 bases, J lost 4 bases, and 11 bases lay in between. CDR1 is GTSNPN and CDR2 is SVGIG in the germline V gene (reference sequence). This CDR3 reads CAWSSKGADTQYF. CDR3 nucleotide sequence: TGTGCCTGGAGCTCCAAGGGGGCAGATACGCAGTATTTT.

This chain links TRBV9 with TRBJ1-1, with D maybe TRBD1 (5 bases). Germline V lookup: CDR1 SGDLS, CDR2 YYNGEE. Trimming took off 3 bases at V and 8 bases at J, with 17 bases between the two ends. The length of the CDR3 is 14 residues. Here the CDR3 reads CASSGLAGFPEAFF. In DNA form, the CDR3 reads TGTGCCAGCAGCGGACTGGCAGGGTTCCCCGAAGCTTTCTTT.